Listed below are T cell receptor beta chains from one sample, sequenced in a study of T-cell reconstitution after alpha-beta-depleted transplantation in children. One entry per CDR3 protein results from TCRdb running MiXCR on the PCR reads. The sample yields approximately 800,000 distinct CDR3 sequences, approximately 15% seen once. This material consisted of PBMCs, mostly from graft donor cells, taken 360 days after TCRalphabeta/CD19-depleted stem cell transplant. All receptors derive from a male patient between 5 and 17 years old who had a stem cell transplant for acute lymphoblastic leukemia, so the T cells may come from the graft donor. Each CDR3 is given with its conserved first and last residue. D genes are given only for firm matches. Clone size appears in some rows only: once, few, many, or a class for an expanded clone.

NA,15,TRBV2,TRBJ2-5,NA,CASSADGIGLETQYF
few,14,TRBV27,TRBJ2-1,TRBD2,CATEGGSGYNEQFF
NA,14,TRBV2,TRBJ1-2,TRBD1,CASSERERGHGYTF
many,14,TRBV5-1,TRBJ2-5,NA,CASSPRTVQETQYF
many,15,TRBV21-1,TRBJ2-3,NA,CASSKTSGSTDTQYF
NA,16,TRBV7-6,TRBJ2-7,NA,CASSSLIGTLTYEQYF
NA,12,TRBV2,TRBJ1-1,NA,CASQEMNTEAFF
NA,13,TRBV7-9,TRBJ1-1,NA,CASSFTGATEAFF
NA,16,TRBV5-1,TRBJ2-1,TRBD2,CASEVVAGSSYNEQFF
NA,12,TRBV7-6,TRBJ2-7,NA,CASSGEALEQYF
many,16,TRBV12-3/TRBV12-4,TRBJ2-2,NA,CASSFRGGRITGELFF
NA,13,TRBV2,TRBJ2-5,TRBD2,CASSNAGEETQYF
many,16,TRBV5-1,TRBJ2-7,TRBD2,CASSLLPSGSSYEQYF
many,12,TRBV3-1,TRBJ1-1,NA,CASSQVGAGAFF
NA,13,TRBV12-3/TRBV12-4,TRBJ2-3,NA,CASSFLLADTQYF
few,14,TRBV30,TRBJ2-1,NA,CAWSYRVLYNEQFF
once,14,TRBV7-6,TRBJ2-5,NA,CASSFGRLGETQYF
few,16,TRBV7-6,TRBJ2-7,NA,CASSPPGGAGSYEQYF
NA,16,TRBV11-2,TRBJ2-1,TRBD2,CASSLVASGVYNEQFF
once,17,TRBV11-2,TRBJ2-7,NA,CASSLVGGTGQIYEQYF
few,18,TRBV15,TRBJ2-3,NA,CATSRVSNQGWRTDTQYF
few,15,TRBV18,TRBJ2-2,NA,CASSPKQGGTGELFF
once,16,TRBV4-1,TRBJ2-7,NA,CASSQATHTRGYEQYF
few,11,TRBV7-2,TRBJ1-1,NA,CASGQVAEAFF
few,17,TRBV4-1,TRBJ2-1,TRBD2,CASSQDSGTSGSHEQFF
many,15,TRBV9,TRBJ2-5,TRBD2,CASSVLAGGAETQYF
NA,15,TRBV7-2,TRBJ2-5,NA,CASSLEGHLEETQYF
NA,10,TRBV25-1,TRBJ1-6,NA,CAAGNSPLHF
many,15,TRBV5-1,TRBJ2-1,TRBD2,CASSLILAGNNEQFF
many,17,TRBV5-1,TRBJ1-3,NA,CASSFFPHGTAVGTIYF
NA,15,TRBV20-1,TRBJ2-1,NA,CSAFPRDFYLNEQFF
few,14,TRBV27,TRBJ1-6,NA,CASSASILNSPLHF
many,14,TRBV10-3,TRBJ2-7,NA,CATAVLDTSYEQYF
few,14,TRBV12-3/TRBV12-4,TRBJ2-2,NA,CASKLGLSTGELFF
many,18,TRBV20-1,TRBJ2-3,TRBD2,CSARDLPSGWTSTDTQYF
NA,12,TRBV4-1,TRBJ2-5,NA,CASSQTDETQYF
many,14,TRBV2,TRBJ2-1,TRBD2,CASWGLAGMNEQFF
few,21,TRBV12-3/TRBV12-4,TRBJ2-2,TRBD2,CASSFGLAGGPSRRNTGELFF
few,12,TRBV5-5,TRBJ2-7,NA,CASSLIGGEQYF
NA,13,TRBV7-9,TRBJ2-3,NA,CASSPKSQDTQYF
NA,13,TRBV30,TRBJ2-3,NA,CAWSLSSTDTQYF
few,16,TRBV7-7,TRBJ2-3,NA,CASSPASWEQADTQYF
many,15,TRBV7-2,TRBJ2-1,TRBD2,CASSSRTSGYNEQFF
few,16,TRBV6-5,TRBJ2-1,NA,CASSYGAQVYYNEQFF
NA,16,TRBV5-1,TRBJ2-7,NA,CASSGTPGDSTYEQYF
NA,15,TRBV20-1,TRBJ2-4,NA,CSASPGIIAKNIQYF
many,12,TRBV29-1,TRBJ2-3,NA,CSAFQLTDTQYF